One and the same sample provided the 5 T cell receptor beta chains below, sequenced in a study of CD8 T cells in Susac syndrome. When the RNA was reverse transcribed, random hexamers were used with an input of roughly 0.45 to 1 ug. From the immunoSEQ multiplex PCR reads, TCRdb called clonotypes with MiXCR, one entry per CDR3 protein. The data contain roughly 150,000 distinct CDR3 sequences, over 85% of them singletons. Material: CD8+ T cells from PBMCs. These receptors originate from a human donor with multiple sclerosis.

The chain has TRBV15 and TRBJ2-3; 14 bases agree with TRBD2. Trimming took 5 bases from V and 6 from J; bases not matched to a gene: 4. The CDR3 consists of 15 residues. Per germline, CDR1 LNHNV and CDR2 YYDKDF (reference sequence). CDR3 coding DNA: TGTGCCACCAGCCCGACTAGCGGGGGGGCGGATACGCAGTATTTT. Its protein is CATSPTSGGADTQYF.

Notes on this clonotype: A junction end diverges from the germline sequence, so it may reflect a read error. V usage is TRBV5-1 and J usage is TRBJ2-7; D possibly corresponds to TRBD2 (6 bases). Germline CDR1 reads SGHRS; CDR2 reads YFSETQ. The CDR3 is 15 residues long. CDR3 coding DNA: TGCGCCAGCAGCCCGTGGTGGGACTCCGGCCGCGAGCAGCACTTC. It specifies CASSPWWDSGREQHF. Based on the CDR3 plus reference TRBV5-1 and TRBJ2-7, the full variable domain is KAGVTQTPRYLIKTRGQQVTLSCSPISGHRSVSWYQQTPGQGLQFLFEYFSETQRNKGNFPGRFSGRQFSNSRSEMNVSTLELGDSALYLCASSPWWDSGREQHFGPGTRLTVT.

This chain uses TRBV20-1 with TRBJ1-1; a weak D match, TRBD1 (5 bases). Trimming shortened V by 0 bases and J by 0 bases, and 11 bases separated the two germline ends. The CDR3 loop spans 15 amino acids. Germline CDR1 DFQATT, CDR2 SNEGSKA (reference sequence). This CDR3 is CSARDLPTVNTEAFF. The CDR3 nucleotides are TGCAGTGCTAGAGATCTCCCGACAGTGAACACTGAAGCTTTCTTT.

The J gene is TRBJ2-7, the V gene TRBV28; tentative D call: TRBD2 (5 bases). V was trimmed by 6 bases and J by 2 bases, leaving 14 bases between them. The CDR3 runs 14 residues. In germline, CDR1 is MDHEN, CDR2 SYDVKM. In DNA, the CDR3 is TGTGCCAGCAGGACTCCGGGAAGCACCTACGAGCAGTACTTC. Translation: CASRTPGSTYEQYF.

For the CDR3, the DNA is TGTGCCAGCAGCCCCGGAGCGAACACTGAAGCTTTCTTT. Protein product: CASSPGANTEAFF. The chain employs TRBV7-6 and TRBJ1-1; no clear D gene. Germline loops: CDR1 SGHVS, CDR2 FNYEAQ. Between the trimmed V and J ends, which lost 5 bases and 1 base, there was a span of 8 bases. This CDR3 region has 13 residues.